The text below deals with one TCR beta chain. This specimen belongs to a study of shared clonotypes between healthy human individuals. Repertoires were generated with immunoSEQ multiplex PCR, while TCRdb's copy carries only in-frame clones and drops some. This table holds over a million clones, about 96% found once. The CDR3 runs to 15 residues. V was trimmed by 6 bases and J by 1 base, leaving 13 bases between them. Germline V gene lookup returns CDR1 SGHVS and CDR2 FQNEAQ. The V gene is TRBV7-8, the J gene TRBJ1-3; TRBD1 is a possible D gene (5 bases). Input material: naive CD4+ T cells sorted from blood. This sample's subset: CD45RA+ positively selected. This sequence was found in a man under 40 in good health. The CDR3 bases are TGTGCCAGCAGGTCCGGGGCCGGGTCTGGAAACACCATATATTTT. This gives the protein CASRSGAGSGNTIYF.